A single sample is the source of the 30 T cell receptor beta chains below, sequenced in a study of cytomegalovirus exposure and HLA in healthy donors. Primers included in the PCR were 60 Vbeta and 13 Jbeta primers. Measured with immunoSEQ multiplex PCR; TCRdb has only the in-frame clones, and not every one. The table includes fewer than 250,000 clones, approximately 75% detected once. Sequenced sample: PBMCs. These receptors were collected from a man between 25 and 39 years old in good health and CMV-seropositive.

The J gene is TRBJ1-5, the V gene TRBV7-2, with 9 nucleotides matching TRBD1. The CDR3 runs to 13 residues. Germline V CDR1 and CDR2: SGHTA, FQGNSA. Unmatched junction bases numbered 3, after V lost 5 bases and J lost 7 bases. CDR3 DNA: TGTGCCAGCAGCCCACAGGGGGCACAGCCCCAGCATTTT. Protein product: CASSPQGAQPQHF.

This sequence joins TRBV7-2 and TRBJ2-7, with 11 bases identical to TRBD2. The CDR3 extends over 16 amino acids. Germline V lookup: CDR1 SGHTA, CDR2 FQGNSA. V lost 5 bases and J lost 7; bases outside the gene matches: 13. CDR3 sequence: CASSPPGVAGGREQYF. DNA for the CDR3: TGTGCCAGCAGCCCCCCGGGGGTAGCGGGGGGGCGAGAGCAGTACTTC. Full variable domain (missing parts from reference TRBV7-2 and TRBJ2-7): GAGVSQSPSNKVTEKGKDVELRCDPISGHTALYWYRQSLGQGLEFLIYFQGNSAPDKSGLPSDRFSAERTGGSVSTLTIQRTQQEDSAVYLCASSPPGVAGGREQYFGPGTRLTVT.

This clone was detected once. This chain uses TRBV7-8 with TRBJ2-6; D uncertain. CDR1 is SGHVS and CDR2 is FQNEAQ in the germline V gene. The V end lost 2 bases, the J end lost 1 base, and 9 bases lay between the germline ends. The CDR3 is 16 amino acids. CDR3: CASSLPPRSGANVLTF. CDR3 DNA sequence: TGTGCCAGCAGCTTACCCCCCCGGTCTGGGGCCAACGTCCTGACTTTC.

The genes are TRBV6-4 and TRBJ1-1; TRBD1 matches 11 bases. CDR3 length: 14 residues. Looked up from germline, CDR1 is MRHNA and CDR2 is SNTAGT. V lost 6 bases to trimming and J lost 8 bases; unmatched junction nucleotides: 8. The CDR3 sequence is CASRGTGGVEEAFF. The CDR3 region has the DNA TGTGCCAGCAGAGGGACAGGGGGTGTCGAGGAAGCTTTCTTT.

This clone turned up a few times. This sample also contains other DNA sequences that code for the same CDR3. The chain joins TRBV7-3 to TRBJ2-5, with 10 bases identical to TRBD2. J gave up 7 bases and V 2 bases, and 10 bases lay outside the gene matches. From germline, CDR1 is SGHTA and CDR2 FQGTGA. The CDR3 spans 16 residues. CDR3 bases: TGTGCCAGCAGCTTACATGGACTAGCGGCCGTAGGGACCCAGTACTTC. Protein product: CASSLHGLAAVGTQYF.

This chain uses TRBV2 with TRBJ2-1, with TRBD2 matching 7 bases. Germline V gene sequence: CDR1 SNHLY, CDR2 FYNNEI. This CDR3 has 16 amino acids. Germline trimming cut 4 bases from V and 3 bases from J; bases unmatched to any gene: 9. The CDR3 DNA reads TGTGCCAGCAGTGGGGCTGGCGGGGGAAACTACAATGAGCAGTTCTTC. Its protein product is CASSGAGGGNYNEQFF.

There are a few counts of this clone. This chain links TRBV20-1 with TRBJ1-2; 7 nucleotides align to TRBD1. Trimming at V came to 6 bases and at J to 3 bases, leaving 1 base not matched to a gene. Germline values: CDR1 DFQATT, CDR2 SNEGSKA (reference sequence). The CDR3 length is 11 residues. The DNA of the CDR3 is TGCAGTGCCGACAGGGACTATGGCTACACCTTC. Translated: CSADRDYGYTF.

The chain links TRBV5-1 to TRBJ2-1; 14 bases agree with TRBD2. V shed 4 bases, J shed 9 bases, and the junction held 9 bases outside the gene matches. The CDR3 covers 16 residues. Germline V gene data show CDR1 as SGHRS and CDR2 as YFSETQ. CDR3 nucleotides: TGCGCCAGCAGCCCGCCGGGACTAGCGGGAGTATCTGAGCAGTTCTTC. Protein product: CASSPPGLAGVSEQFF.

This sequence joins TRBV30 and TRBJ2-1, with D possibly matching TRBD1 (6 bases). The CDR3 consists of 17 residues. Per the germline V gene, CDR1 is GTSNPN and CDR2 is SVGIG (reference sequence). The ends were cut back, 5 bases at V and 0 bases at J, with 20 bases in the middle. Here the CDR3 reads CAWATWVGGHSYNEQFF. The CDR3 nucleotides read TGTGCCTGGGCCACTTGGGTAGGGGGACACTCCTACAATGAGCAGTTCTTC. The entire variable domain, with the rest obtained from reference TRBV30 and TRBJ2-1, is as follows: SQTIHQWPATLVQPVGSPLSLECTVEGTSNPNLYWYRQAAGRGLQLLFYSVGIGQISSEVPQNLSASRPQDRQFILSSKKLLLSDSGFYLCAWATWVGGHSYNEQFFGPGTRLTVL.

A note on this clone: This CDR3 is also generated by other DNA sequences in the sample. The gene calls are TRBV4-1 and TRBJ1-4; 7 bases line up with TRBD1. The V and J ends lost 0 bases and 8 bases, in that order; junction bases with no gene match: 12. The CDR3 sequence is 17 residues long. The germline V gene encodes CDR1 MGHRA and CDR2 YSYEKL. Here the CDR3 DNA reads TGCGCCAGCAGCCAAGACCCGCCGGGACAGAAGTACGAAAAACTGTTTTTT. As protein: CASSQDPPGQKYEKLFF.

V is TRBV27 and J is TRBJ1-5; 8 positions match TRBD1. Germline V CDR1 and CDR2: MNHEY, SMNVEV (reference sequence). The CDR3 is 15 amino acids. The J segment lost 6 bases and the V segment lost 2 bases, leaving 6 bases of the junction unmatched. The CDR3: CASSLLGQGIQPQHF. Here the CDR3 DNA reads TGTGCCAGCAGTTTACTCGGACAGGGAATTCAGCCCCAGCATTTT.

The rearrangement uses TRBV6-5 and TRBJ2-7, with D hard to call. CDR1 is MNHEY, CDR2 SVGAGI, per germline. CDR3 size: 15 residues. Trimming left V 5 bases short and J 4 bases short, with 18 bases between. CDR3 in amino acids: CASSLGAEKRYEQYF. The CDR3 DNA follows: TGTGCCAGCAGTCTAGGTGCGGAAAAGAGGTACGAGCAGTACTTC.

This clone has only a few counts. The V call is TRBV7-2, the J call TRBJ1-2; D possibly corresponds to TRBD1 (5 bases). Germline-derived CDR1 and CDR2 are SGHTA and FQGNSA. The V end was cut by 6 bases, the J end by 8 bases, with 22 bases between. CDR3 size: 15 residues. The DNA of the CDR3 is TGTGCCAGCAGTAATAGACAGTCCCCCCAGAAGGGCTACACCTTC. Amino acid sequence: CASSNRQSPQKGYTF.

This chain connects TRBV7-2 to TRBJ2-7, with D perhaps TRBD1 (6 bases). The V gene lost 1 base and the J gene lost 1 base, with 8 bases spanning the gap. Germline CDR1 SGHTA, CDR2 FQGNSA. The CDR3 has 14 amino acids. CDR3 region: CASSLGQASYEQYF. The CDR3 DNA follows: TGTGCCAGCAGCTTAGGACAGGCGTCCTACGAGCAGTACTTC.

CDR3 loop: CASSVQGGGYNEQFF. The CDR3 DNA reads TGTGCCAGCAGCGTACAGGGGGGAGGATACAATGAGCAGTTCTTC. The chain is built from TRBV7-2 and TRBJ2-1, with TRBD1 identical over 8 bases. The CDR3 length is 15 residues. The J segment lost 4 bases and the V segment lost 5 bases, leaving 7 bases of the junction unmatched. The V gene's germline CDR1 is SGHTA and CDR2 FQGNSA.

This chain connects TRBV9 to TRBJ2-3, with D maybe TRBD2 (6 bases). Germline loops: CDR1 SGDLS, CDR2 YYNGEE. CDR3 length: 14 amino acids. The V gene lost 2 bases and the J gene lost 2 bases, with 9 bases spanning the gap. CDR3 bases: TGTGCCAGCAGCGTCGGGGGAAACACAGATACGCAGTATTTT. This encodes CASSVGGNTDTQYF. Drawing the rest from reference TRBV9 and TRBJ2-3, the complete variable domain is DSGVTQTPKHLITATGQRVTLRCSPRSGDLSVYWYQQSLDQGLQFLIQYYNGEERAKGNILERFSAQQFPDLHSELNLSSLELGDSALYFCASSVGGNTDTQYFGPGTRLTVL.

The V call is TRBV29-1, the J call TRBJ2-3, with D hard to call. The CDR3 sequence is 11 residues long. Looked up from germline, CDR1 is SQVTM and CDR2 is ANQGSEA. The V end lost 7 bases, the J end lost 3 bases, and 8 bases lay between the germline ends. The CDR3 nucleotides read TGCAGCGCCGCCGGGACAGATACGCAGTATTTT. The encoded protein is CSAAGTDTQYF.

The chain combines TRBV7-9 with TRBJ1-5; 7 nucleotides line up with TRBD1. CDR3 length: 14 amino acids. Germline V gene sequence: CDR1 SEHNR, CDR2 FQNEAQ (reference sequence). Unmatched junction bases numbered 2, after V lost 4 bases and J lost 2 bases. CDR3 DNA sequence: TGTGCCAGCAGCTCCGGACAGGGCAATCAGCCCCAGCATTTT. This encodes CASSSGQGNQPQHF.

The genes are TRBV9 and TRBJ2-3; the D gene is possibly TRBD2 (6 bases). The germline V gene has CDR1 SGDLS and CDR2 YYNGEE. The CDR3 sequence is 15 residues long. Trimming stripped 3 bases from V and 1 base from J, with 12 bases between. CDR3 amino acids: CASSGGGFGTDTQYF. The CDR3, as DNA: TGTGCCAGCAGCGGTGGAGGGTTTGGCACAGATACGCAGTATTTT. Filled out from reference TRBV9 and TRBJ2-3, the complete variable domain reads DSGVTQTPKHLITATGQRVTLRCSPRSGDLSVYWYQQSLDQGLQFLIQYYNGEERAKGNILERFSAQQFPDLHSELNLSSLELGDSALYFCASSGGGFGTDTQYFGPGTRLTVL.

This clone was detected only once. This chain links TRBV29-1 with TRBJ1-4, with 8 bases identical to TRBD1. The germline V gene has CDR1 SQVTM and CDR2 ANQGSEA. The CDR3 has 13 amino acids. V dropped 5 bases and J dropped 8; count of bases not matched to a gene: 7. CDR3 nucleotide sequence: TGCAGCGTTTCCCAGGGGGCGGGGGAAAAACTGTTTTTT. It yields the protein CSVSQGAGEKLFF. Complete variable domain (other parts from reference TRBV29-1 and TRBJ1-4): SAVISQKPSRDICQRGTSLTIQCQVDSQVTMMFWYRQQPGQSLTLIATANQGSEATYESGFVIDKFPISRPNLTFSTLTVSNMSPEDSSIYLCSVSQGAGEKLFFGSGTQLSVL.

V and J are TRBV6-6 and TRBJ1-5; 8 nucleotides line up with TRBD1. Germline CDR1 is MNHNY and CDR2 is SVGAGI (reference sequence). Unmatched junction bases numbered 2, after V lost 7 bases and J lost 0 bases. This CDR3 contains 14 residues. The CDR3 sequence is CASTQGGSNQPQHF. DNA for the CDR3: TGTGCCAGCACACAGGGGGGTAGCAATCAGCCCCAGCATTTT.

The V and J genes are TRBV7-2 and TRBJ2-5, with 10 positions matching TRBD2. V shed 3 bases, J shed 4 bases, and the junction held 5 bases outside the gene matches. CDR1 and CDR2 from the germline V gene are SGHTA and FQGNSA. This CDR3 region has 15 residues. Written as DNA, the CDR3 is TGTGCCAGCAGCTTCCTAGCGGGAGTTTTAGAGACCCAGTACTTC. Its protein product is CASSFLAGVLETQYF.

The rearrangement uses TRBV9 and TRBJ1-1; D not resolved. With 6 bases removed from V and 11 bases from J, the gap between germline ends came to 20 bases. Germline values: CDR1 SGDLS, CDR2 YYNGEE. The CDR3 is made up of 13 amino acids. This CDR3 is CASTSPGSIEAFF. CDR3 DNA sequence: TGTGCCAGCACCTCCCCTGGGAGCATTGAGGCTTTCTTT.

This chain connects TRBV4-3 to TRBJ2-5; TRBD2 agrees at 9 bases. Germline assignment: CDR1 LGHNA and CDR2 YSLEER. J was trimmed by 5 bases and V by 1 base; bases with no gene match: 5. The CDR3 has 15 residues. CDR3 loop: CASSQGAGGRETQYF. The CDR3 DNA sequence: TGCGCCAGCAGCCAAGGGGCGGGAGGGAGGGAGACCCAGTACTTC.

The rearrangement links TRBV30 to TRBJ1-5; 10 bases fit TRBD1. The V gene's germline CDR1 is GTSNPN and CDR2 SVGIG (reference sequence). The trim removed 3 bases at V and 7 bases at J, leaving 3 bases unmatched. This CDR3 has 13 residues. CDR3 amino acids: CAWSGQGVQPQHF. CDR3 DNA sequence: TGTGCCTGGAGCGGACAGGGGGTCCAGCCCCAGCATTTT.

This clone occurred once. This sequence joins TRBV28 and TRBJ1-5; D possibly corresponds to TRBD1 (5 bases). The CDR3 runs to 14 residues. V was clipped by 2 bases and J by 4 bases, with 9 bases between them. Germline CDR1 reads MDHEN; CDR2 reads SYDVKM. The DNA of the CDR3 is TGTGCCAGCAGTTTAGGGGCAGGGAATCAGCCCCAGCATTTT. Translation: CASSLGAGNQPQHF.

The rearrangement links TRBV6-5 to TRBJ2-7, with 10 bases fitting TRBD1. Unmatched junction bases numbered 4, after V lost 0 bases and J lost 2 bases. From germline, CDR1 is MNHEY and CDR2 SVGAGI. The CDR3 extends over 16 amino acids. The CDR3, as DNA: TGTGCCAGCAGTTACTCGGGGGACAGGGGAACCTACGAGCAGTACTTC. As protein: CASSYSGDRGTYEQYF.

The chain uses TRBV11-2 and TRBJ2-7; the match to TRBD2 covers 7 bases. This CDR3 is 15 amino acids long. V trimming: 4 bases; J trimming: 1 base; junction bases outside the gene matches: 7. Germline V CDR1 and CDR2: SGHAT, FQNNGV. The chain's CDR3 is CASSSGTTLSYEQYF. CDR3 coding DNA: TGTGCCAGCAGCTCTGGGACTACCTTATCCTACGAGCAGTACTTC.

The chain couples TRBV29-1 to TRBJ1-4; 9 bases align to TRBD1. In germline, CDR1 is SQVTM, CDR2 ANQGSEA. Trimming took 0 bases from V and 7 from J; bases not matched to a gene: 15. This CDR3 contains 18 residues. The DNA of the CDR3 is TGCAGCGTTGAAGATAAGGGAGCGTTGGGGACAGGGCCTGAAAAACTGTTTTTT. Translating gives CSVEDKGALGTGPEKLFF.

V usage is TRBV29-1 and J usage is TRBJ2-7, with TRBD1 matching over 9 bases. J gave up 3 bases and V 8 bases, and 8 bases lay outside the gene matches. Germline lookup yields CDR1 SQVTM and CDR2 ANQGSEA. The CDR3 runs 13 residues. The chain's CDR3 is CSFSRDRVYEQYF. DNA for the CDR3: TGCAGCTTCAGCCGGGACAGGGTCTACGAGCAGTACTTC.